This T cell receptor beta chain was sequenced in a study of blood T cell repertoires in COVID-19. In the study overall: Samples representing acute and convalescent COVID-19 were sourced from the United States, Italy and Spain. T cells, B-cell-depleted T cells, or PBMCs supplied cDNA or gDNA.

In the source study's methods: The authors estimated nucleated cell counts from reference gene primer amplification. Produced via immunoSEQ multiplex PCR; TCRdb's table is partial and in-frame only. V and J calls and clone size come straight from that table; D and trimming were deduced from the DNA. The sample includes 100,000 to 150,000 clones, more than 60% of them seen just once. This CDR3 has 14 residues. V gave up 3 bases and J gave up 4 bases; unmatched junction bases: 6. Germline V gene sequence: CDR1 SGHTS, CDR2 YDEGEE. The gene calls are TRBV5-8 and TRBJ1-1, with TRBD1 identical over 7 bases. This TCR derives from a man aged 70-80 years with acute or convalescent COVID-19. Sequences were obtained from peripheral blood. CDR3 protein: CASSYRGLGTEAFF. The CDR3 region has the DNA TGTGCCAGCAGCTACAGGGGCTTGGGCACTGAAGCTTTCTTT.